Below, one TCR beta chain is given with its context. This sample was included in a study of cytomegalovirus exposure and HLA in healthy donors. Study summary: A data release that came early held 75 million to 85 million unique TCRs from HLA-typed donors.

CDR1 and CDR2 (germline): SGHTA, FQGNSA. This CDR3 is built from 13 residues. The ends were cut back, 2 bases at V and 6 bases at J, with 8 bases in the middle. Use of 60 Vbeta and 13 Jbeta primers characterized the PCR. Sequencing was performed with immunoSEQ multiplex PCR; in TCRdb, only in-frame clones are kept and a portion is missing. In the table there are fewer than 120,000 clones, 79% of which are singletons. The J gene is TRBJ1-5, the V gene TRBV7-2, with D hard to call. The receptor was isolated from a man aged 25 to 40 in good health and CMV-seropositive. The source material was PBMCs. In DNA, the CDR3 is TGTGCCAGCAGCTTAAGCTCAGGTCAGCCCCAGCATTTT. Protein sequence: CASSLSSGQPQHF.